This T cell receptor (beta chain) is drawn from a study of T cell clonality in common variable immunodeficiency. V shed 1 base, J shed 5 bases, and the junction held 7 bases outside the gene matches. Germline V lookup: CDR1 MNHNS, CDR2 SASEGT. This CDR3 spans 16 amino acids. Study-wide results and caveats: CVID subjects shared fewer TCRbeta clones than healthy controls did.

This clone occurred many times. The antigen remains unidentified. The read ends 3 residues shy of where the CDR3 ends; the end is completed using the germline J gene. Profiling relied on immunoSEQ multiplex PCR, and the TCRdb table lists in-frame clones only, not all of them. The repertoire consists of 35,000 to 55,000 clones, none detected only once. The sequenced material came from peripheral blood mononuclear cells. The sequence came from a person aged 18 to 75 in good health. This chain joins TRBV6-1 and TRBJ2-2, with 7 bases aligning to TRBD2. CDR3 sequence reads: CASSEVVGAGTGELFF. The CDR3 DNA, read in part, is TGTGCCAGCAGTGAAGTGGTGGGAGCGGGAACCGGGGAG.